These T cell receptor beta chains were read from a single sample in a study of blood T cell repertoires in COVID-19. Clones were read by immunoSEQ multiplex PCR, and TCRdb kept only the in-frame ones, dropping some. Here the sample spans 110,000 to 150,000 clones, approximately 81% being singletons. The specimen sequenced was peripheral blood. The receptor set was obtained from a human donor in a cohort sampled during active COVID-19. Both conserved end residues are part of each CDR3. The order of the fields is J gene, D gene, clone size, V gene, CDR3 DNA, CDR3 protein. D genes are given only for firm matches. Clone size is given for some rows only: seen once, a few or many times, or a class if the clone is expanded.

j_gene: TRBJ2-5
d_gene: NA
abundance: NA
v_gene: TRBV4-1
CDR3nt: TGCGCCAGCAGCCAAGGAGGGCGCGGCCTTAGGGAGACCCAGTACTTC
CDR3aa: CASSQGGRGLRETQYF

j_gene: TRBJ2-5
d_gene: TRBD2
abundance: NA
v_gene: TRBV15
CDR3nt: TGTGCCACCAGCAACCTAAGGACTAGCGACGACCAAGAGACCCAGTACTTC
CDR3aa: CATSNLRTSDDQETQYF

j_gene: TRBJ2-5
d_gene: TRBD2
abundance: NA
v_gene: TRBV7-8
CDR3nt: TGTGCCAGCAGCTCGGGGGAGGGGTTTTGGAGGAAAGAGACCCAGTACTTC
CDR3aa: CASSSGEGFWRKETQYF

j_gene: TRBJ1-1
d_gene: NA
abundance: once
v_gene: TRBV7-6
CDR3nt: TGTGCCAGCACACAGTTGGGCACTGAAGCTTTCTTT
CDR3aa: CASTQLGTEAFF

j_gene: TRBJ1-1
d_gene: NA
abundance: NA
v_gene: TRBV19
CDR3nt: TGTGCCAGTAGTATAGTGGGCAGCCAGAACACTGAAGCTTTCTTT
CDR3aa: CASSIVGSQNTEAFF

j_gene: TRBJ2-3
d_gene: TRBD1
abundance: NA
v_gene: TRBV5-1
CDR3nt: TGCGCCAGCAGCATGGGACAGGGTACCCGCGCTAGCACAGATACGCAGTATTTT
CDR3aa: CASSMGQGTRASTDTQYF

j_gene: TRBJ1-4
d_gene: NA
abundance: NA
v_gene: TRBV11-2
CDR3nt: TGTGCCAGCAGCTTAGCGGGGGGAGGTGAAAAACTGTTTTTT
CDR3aa: CASSLAGGGEKLFF

j_gene: TRBJ1-2
d_gene: TRBD1
abundance: NA
v_gene: TRBV7-2
CDR3nt: TGTGCCAGCAGCAAGGACAGGGCGGGTAACTATGGCTACACCTTC
CDR3aa: CASSKDRAGNYGYTF

j_gene: TRBJ1-3
d_gene: NA
abundance: NA
v_gene: TRBV6-5
CDR3nt: TGTGCCAGCAGTTACTCCGCGGCAGACGGAAACACCATATATTTT
CDR3aa: CASSYSAADGNTIYF

j_gene: TRBJ1-2
d_gene: NA
abundance: NA
v_gene: TRBV27
CDR3nt: TGTGCCAGCAGCCCCCGAGCAAACTATGGCTACACCTTC
CDR3aa: CASSPRANYGYTF

j_gene: TRBJ2-7
d_gene: NA
abundance: NA
v_gene: TRBV28
CDR3nt: TGTGCCAGCGAGGGTGGCGACGAGCAGTACTTC
CDR3aa: CASEGGDEQYF